These 9 T cell receptor beta chains came from one sample sequenced in a study of T cell responses to AZD1222 COVID-19 vaccine. The table came from immunoSEQ multiplex PCR; TCRdb's copy has only in-frame clones and leaves some out. The data show about 84,000 clones, 87% seen once. Sequences were derived from peripheral blood, sampled on day 0 of AZD1222 vaccination. These receptors were collected from an adult in good health.

The chain employs TRBV21-1 and TRBJ1-1. TRBV21-1 constitutes a pseudogene. CDR3 length: 14 residues. The CDR3 is CASNFQIGGGKAFF. In nucleotides, the CDR3 is TGTGCCAGCAACTTCCAGATCGGGGGAGGGAAAGCTTTCTTT.

In this sample, this clone turned up a few times. The genes are TRBV6-2 or TRBV6-3 and TRBJ2-7, with 7 positions matching TRBD2. This CDR3 has 16 amino acids. Germline lookup yields CDR1 MNHEY and CDR2 SVGEGT. Trimming took 0 bases from V and 0 from J; bases not matched to a gene: 5. CDR3 in DNA: TGTGCCAGCAGTTACTCGGTCCTAGCGGACTCCTACGAGCAGTACTTC. Protein: CASSYSVLADSYEQYF.

This chain links TRBV10-3 with TRBJ1-6, with D unclear. V was pared by 3 bases and J by 7 bases, with 10 bases between. The CDR3 covers 14 residues. CDR1 is ENHRY, CDR2 SYGVKD, per germline. The CDR3 sequence: CAISDSSGNSPLHF. For the CDR3, the DNA is TGTGCCATCAGTGACAGTAGTGGGAATTCACCCCTCCACTTT.

The chain joins TRBV6-5 to TRBJ1-1; TRBD1 might be the D (5 bases). From germline, CDR1 is MNHEY and CDR2 SVGAGI. CDR3 length: 13 amino acids. Trimming took 5 bases from V and 4 from J, leaving 11 bases between them. CDR3 sequence: CASSRAGTTEAFF. The DNA for the CDR3 is TGTGCCAGCAGTCGGGCAGGGACCACTGAAGCTTTCTTT.

The J gene is TRBJ1-2, the V gene TRBV28; D may be TRBD1 (5 bases). CDR3 length: 15 amino acids. Trimming took off 6 bases at V and 6 bases at J, with 20 bases between the two ends. The germline V gene encodes CDR1 MDHEN and CDR2 SYDVKM. The CDR3 sequence is CASSPGTAAGDGYTF. The DNA for the CDR3 is TGTGCCAGCAGCCCAGGGACCGCGGCCGGAGATGGCTACACCTTC.

The V gene is TRBV7-3, the J gene TRBJ1-5; a possible D gene is TRBD1 (6 bases). V lost 2 bases and J 4 bases, leaving 12 bases between the germline ends. CDR1 is SGHTA, CDR2 FQGTGA, per germline. The CDR3 length is 15 residues. CDR3 sequence reads: CASSLDGGGNQPQHF. The CDR3 DNA is TGTGCCAGCAGCTTAGACGGAGGGGGAAATCAGCCCCAGCATTTT.

The CDR3 region is CACRQEGNYGYTF. CDR3 sequence (DNA): TGTGCCTGCCGACAGGAAGGCAACTATGGCTACACCTTC. The V gene is TRBV30, the J gene TRBJ1-2, with D tentatively TRBD1 (6 bases). V was pared by 6 bases and J by 2 bases, with 13 bases between. CDR3 length: 13 amino acids. The germline V gene encodes CDR1 GTSNPN and CDR2 SVGIG (reference sequence).

The V gene is TRBV7-2, the J gene TRBJ2-5; TRBD2 aligns across 14 bases. This CDR3 has 19 residues. V lost 4 bases, J lost 4 bases, and 14 bases stayed unmatched. Germline V gives CDR1 SGHTA, CDR2 FQGNSA. The CDR3 reads CASSSRTRLAGGRGETQYF. In DNA, the CDR3 is TGTGCCAGCAGCTCCCGGACAAGACTAGCGGGAGGGCGGGGAGAGACCCAGTACTTC.

CDR3 DNA sequence: TGCGCCAGCAGCCCGGCGGGGGATCACGGGGAGCTGTTTTTT. Amino acids: CASSPAGDHGELFF. The chain employs TRBV5-1 and TRBJ2-2; 7 nucleotides agree with TRBD2. The J segment lost 7 bases and the V segment lost 4 bases, leaving 7 bases of the junction unmatched. CDR1 SGHRS and CDR2 YFSETQ come from the germline V gene. The CDR3 has 14 residues.